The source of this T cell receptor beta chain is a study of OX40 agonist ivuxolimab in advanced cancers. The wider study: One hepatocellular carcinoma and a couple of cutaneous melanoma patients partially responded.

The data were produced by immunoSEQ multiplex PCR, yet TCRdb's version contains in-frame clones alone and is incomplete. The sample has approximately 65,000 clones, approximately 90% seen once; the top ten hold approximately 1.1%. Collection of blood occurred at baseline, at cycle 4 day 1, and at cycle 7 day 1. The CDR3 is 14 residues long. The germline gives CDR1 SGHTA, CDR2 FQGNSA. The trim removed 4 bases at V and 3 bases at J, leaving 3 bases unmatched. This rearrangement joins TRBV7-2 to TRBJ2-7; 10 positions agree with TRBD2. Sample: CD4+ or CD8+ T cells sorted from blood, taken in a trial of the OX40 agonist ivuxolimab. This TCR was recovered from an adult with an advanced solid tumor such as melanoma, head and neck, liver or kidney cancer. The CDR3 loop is CASSSQRGGYEQYF. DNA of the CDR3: TGTGCCAGCAGCTCCCAGCGGGGGGGCTACGAGCAGTACTTC.